The TCR beta chain described here comes from a study of T cells after posttransplantation cyclophosphamide. Study-wide points: TRB clonality was highly associated with recipient CMV seropositivity and reactivation. TRB overlap between skin or GI tissue T cells and blood was limited. Donor-recipient repertoire similarity was low at 1-2 months, rising over year one.

TCRdb keeps only in-frame clones here, not all; method: immunoSEQ multiplex PCR. The repertoire holds approximately 23,000 clones, with approximately 97% as singletons. The naive gate required viable CD3+CD4+ or CD3+CD8+ cells with CCR7+CD45RA+CD45RO-CD95-CD27+CD28+ phenotype. V gave up 1 base and J gave up 4 bases, with 10 bases separating them. Germline-derived CDR1 and CDR2 are LNHNV and YYDKDF (reference sequence). This CDR3 region has 14 residues. As concerns this clone: The antigen remains unidentified.

This chain uses TRBV15 with TRBJ1-1; no reliable D call. The receptor's source is a man in his forties or fifties in good health, CMV-negative, and a related stem cell transplant donor. Sequenced: naive CD4+ T cells sorted from PBMCs. Written as DNA, the CDR3 is TGTGCCACCAGCAGAGGAGGGCAAACCACTGAAGCTTTCTTT. Amino acids: CATSRGGQTTEAFF.